This entry lists 23 T cell receptor beta chains sequenced from one sample in a study of T cell responses to AZD1222 COVID-19 vaccine. Method: immunoSEQ multiplex PCR; TCRdb's copy keeps in-frame clones and lacks some. Among under 200,000 clones, about nine tenths were seen once, and the ten largest hold 1.5% to 2%. This sample comprised peripheral blood, obtained on day 0 of AZD1222 vaccination. These receptors were collected from an adult in good health.

The chain has TRBV5-8 and TRBJ1-1; 7 bases align to TRBD1. Germline V lookup: CDR1 SGHTS, CDR2 YDEGEE. Germline trimming cut 2 bases from V and 8 bases from J; bases unmatched to any gene: 6. CDR3 length equals 13 residues. The CDR3 bases are TGTGCCAGCAGCTTAGACAGGGTCGGGGAAGCTTTCTTT. It codes for CASSLDRVGEAFF.

This chain links TRBV28 with TRBJ2-1; TRBD2 matches at 12 bases. The V gene end was trimmed by 8 bases and the J gene end by 9 bases; junction bases not matched to a gene: 8. CDR3 length: 14 amino acids. Germline CDR1 and CDR2: MDHEN and SYDVKM. CDR3: CASPLAGGHCEQFF. In DNA, the CDR3 is TGTGCCAGCCCGCTAGCGGGAGGGCACTGTGAGCAGTTCTTC.

The genes are TRBV6-5 and TRBJ1-1; unclear D gene. There are 15 residues in the CDR3. Germline V lookup: CDR1 MNHEY, CDR2 SVGAGI. The V end was cut by 7 bases, the J end by 5 bases, with 20 bases between. CDR3 in amino acids: CASINRGGVKTEAFF. The CDR3 nucleotides are TGTGCCAGCATTAATCGGGGTGGGGTTAAGACTGAAGCTTTCTTT.

The chain uses TRBV9 and TRBJ1-6, with TRBD1 as a possible D gene (6 bases). CDR3 length: 20 residues. With 4 bases removed from V and 0 bases from J, the gap between germline ends came to 23 bases. From germline, CDR1 is SGDLS and CDR2 YYNGEE. The CDR3 reads CASSPGQSSLRSSYNSPLHF. The CDR3 region has the DNA TGTGCCAGCAGCCCAGGACAGAGCTCTCTCCGGAGCTCCTATAATTCACCCCTCCACTTT.

V gene TRBV5-1 combines with J gene TRBJ2-7; 7 bases line up with TRBD1. The J segment lost 4 bases and the V segment lost 3 bases, leaving 7 bases of the junction unmatched. Germline CDR1 SGHRS, CDR2 YFSETQ. This CDR3 region has 14 residues. The CDR3 is CASSSRQGGYEQYF. In DNA, the CDR3 is TGCGCCAGCAGCTCCCGACAGGGTGGTTACGAGCAGTACTTC.

CDR3: CASSDYLRAQYF. DNA for the CDR3: TGTGCCAGCAGTGACTACCTCAGGGCCCAGTACTTC. This chain uses TRBV2 with TRBJ2-5; a weak D match, TRBD1 (5 bases). V lost 3 bases and J 9 bases, leaving 11 bases between the germline ends. The length of the CDR3 is 12 residues. CDR1 is SNHLY, CDR2 FYNNEI, per germline.

This chain uses TRBV7-6 with TRBJ2-5; 7 bases fit TRBD1. The CDR3 has 16 amino acids. The germline CDR1 and CDR2 sequences are SGHVS and FNYEAQ. Unmatched junction bases numbered 8, after V lost 0 bases and J lost 4 bases. The CDR3 sequence is CASSLARQGGGETQYF. In DNA, the CDR3 is TGTGCCAGCAGCTTAGCTCGACAGGGTGGGGGAGAGACCCAGTACTTC.

J is TRBJ1-6 and V is TRBV27; 7 nucleotides match TRBD1. The CDR3 covers 19 residues. From germline, CDR1 is MNHEY and CDR2 SMNVEV (reference sequence). The V gene end was trimmed by 4 bases and the J gene end by 7 bases; junction bases not matched to a gene: 19. CDR3 protein: CASSSTTPSRGLINSPLHF. DNA of the CDR3: TGTGCCAGCAGTTCCACAACCCCTTCCAGGGGGTTAATAAATTCACCCCTCCACTTT.

The CDR3 DNA follows: TGTGCCAGTAAAAAAGGACAGGGCCGACCTGAAGCTTTCTTT. Amino acids: CASKKGQGRPEAFF. The chain couples TRBV19 to TRBJ1-1; the match to TRBD1 covers 8 bases. The CDR3 is 14 amino acids. Germline V gene sequence: CDR1 LNHDA, CDR2 SQIVND (reference sequence). V shed 7 bases and J 6 bases; nucleotides not matched to a gene: 10.

V is TRBV15 and J is TRBJ2-5, with D uncertain. The CDR3 runs to 14 residues. From germline, CDR1 is LNHNV and CDR2 YYDKDF (reference sequence). With 3 bases removed from V and 7 bases from J, the gap between germline ends came to 15 bases. The CDR3 spells CATSRVSPPGTQYF. DNA of the CDR3: TGTGCCACCAGCAGGGTTAGCCCTCCGGGGACCCAGTACTTC.

The V and J genes are TRBV5-1 and TRBJ1-3, with D unclear. This CDR3 region has 15 residues. Germline lookup yields CDR1 SGHRS and CDR2 YFSETQ. V lost 0 bases to trimming and J lost 1 base, with 8 bases between them. Written as DNA, the CDR3 is TGCGCCAGCAGCTTGGACGAGGGATCTGGAAACACCATATATTTT. It is translated as CASSLDEGSGNTIYF.

The chain links TRBV6-1 to TRBJ1-2; perhaps TRBD1 as D (5 bases). V lost 3 bases and J 8 bases, leaving 13 bases between the germline ends. This CDR3 contains 13 residues. Germline V lookup: CDR1 MNHNS, CDR2 SASEGT. The CDR3 region is CASSDRASRGYTF. CDR3 sequence (DNA): TGTGCCAGCAGTGACAGGGCGTCTAGGGGCTACACCTTC.

The V gene is TRBV6-1, the J gene TRBJ2-7, with D uncertain. This CDR3 has 13 residues. In germline, CDR1 is MNHNS, CDR2 SASEGT. V lost 3 bases, J lost 2 bases, and 8 bases lay in between. The CDR3 region has the DNA TGTGCCAGCAGTGATCAGGTAGCCTACGAGCAGTACTTC. Protein sequence: CASSDQVAYEQYF.

The chain has TRBV5-8 and TRBJ1-2; D not resolved. The CDR3 runs to 15 residues. Trimming shortened V by 7 bases and J by 3 bases, and 19 bases separated the two germline ends. Germline values: CDR1 SGHTS, CDR2 YDEGEE. CDR3 bases: TGTGCCAGCCTCCCGGGAGTTACGGGATACTATGGCTACACCTTC. Translating gives CASLPGVTGYYGYTF.

This clone has just a few counts. V usage is TRBV30 and J usage is TRBJ1-2, with D unclear. CDR1 and CDR2 from the germline V gene are GTSNPN and SVGIG (reference sequence). The ends were cut back, 3 bases at V and 2 bases at J, with 13 bases in the middle. The CDR3 runs to 14 residues. The CDR3 sequence: CAWSLLGKNYGYTF. The CDR3 nucleotides are TGTGCCTGGAGCCTTCTGGGGAAAAACTATGGCTACACCTTC. Looking up the rest from reference TRBV30 and TRBJ1-2 gives the full variable domain: SQTIHQWPATLVQPVGSPLSLECTVEGTSNPNLYWYRQAAGRGLQLLFYSVGIGQISSEVPQNLSASRPQDRQFILSSKKLLLSDSGFYLCAWSLLGKNYGYTFGSGTRLTVV.

The rearrangement links TRBV28 to TRBJ2-1; 8 nucleotides agree with TRBD2. Germline assignment: CDR1 MDHEN and CDR2 SYDVKM. V was pared by 5 bases and J by 8 bases, with 14 bases of the junction left unmatched. The CDR3 length is 16 residues. CDR3 residues: CASSTRWVAGSDEQFF. The DNA for the CDR3 is TGTGCCAGCAGTACCCGGTGGGTAGCGGGGAGCGATGAGCAGTTCTTC.

The CDR3 bases are TGTGCCAGCAGTTTATACAGGGAGGCTAACTATGGCTACACCTTC. It specifies CASSLYREANYGYTF. This chain links TRBV28 with TRBJ1-2, with D possibly TRBD1 on 6 matching bases. V dropped 1 base and J dropped 0 bases, with 9 bases sitting between them. This CDR3 contains 15 residues. CDR1 is MDHEN and CDR2 is SYDVKM in the germline V gene.

This chain joins TRBV7-2 and TRBJ1-1; D is undetermined. V lost 1 base and J lost 0, with 9 bases in between. The germline CDR1 and CDR2 sequences are SGHTA and FQGNSA. The CDR3 consists of 15 residues. In DNA, the CDR3 is TGTGCCAGCAGCTTAGGCCTAGATGTGAACACTGAAGCTTTCTTT. Amino acids: CASSLGLDVNTEAFF.

The rearrangement links TRBV20-1 to TRBJ1-5; TRBD1 matches 7 bases. V lost 3 bases, J lost 7 bases, and 12 bases stayed unmatched. This CDR3 contains 15 residues. The V gene's germline CDR1 is DFQATT and CDR2 SNEGSKA (reference sequence). The CDR3 nucleotides are TGCAGTGCTAGTCCGGGGACAGTGAAGGACCAGCCCCAGCATTTT. Encoded protein: CSASPGTVKDQPQHF.

The gene calls are TRBV19 and TRBJ1-2, with D possibly TRBD1 on 6 matching bases. The CDR3 length is 15 residues. The V gene lost 8 bases and the J gene lost 4 bases, with 20 bases spanning the gap. From germline, CDR1 is LNHDA and CDR2 SQIVND (reference sequence). CDR3 in DNA: TGTGCCAGTTACCAGCGTTGGGGGGGCGGCTATGGCTACACCTTC. Translation gives CASYQRWGGGYGYTF.

The gene calls are TRBV18 and TRBJ1-1; D remains ambiguous. This CDR3 contains 14 residues. The V and J ends lost 3 bases and 8 bases respectively, with 16 bases between them. In germline, CDR1 is KGHSH, CDR2 LQKENI. The CDR3 nucleotides are TGTGCCAGCTCACCTAGGCAGGATCTACCCGAAGCTTTCTTT. Translating gives CASSPRQDLPEAFF.

CDR3 residues: CASSFSPGTPYEQYF. For the CDR3, the DNA is TGTGCCAGCAGCTTTAGTCCCGGGACACCTTACGAGCAGTACTTC. The chain joins TRBV11-2 to TRBJ2-7; D perhaps matches TRBD1 (6 bases). V lost 3 bases, J lost 4 bases, and 16 bases lay in between. CDR1 is SGHAT and CDR2 is FQNNGV in the germline V gene. CDR3 length equals 15 residues.

This clone was recorded a few times. The V and J genes are TRBV6-2 or TRBV6-3 and TRBJ1-1; D gene ambiguous. Trimming took 3 bases from V and 1 from J, leaving 6 bases between them. The CDR3 has 13 residues. Germline V gene data show CDR1 as MNHEY and CDR2 as SVGEGT. CDR3 loop: CASSYLWNTEAFF. CDR3 nucleotide sequence: TGTGCCAGCAGTTATCTTTGGAACACTGAAGCTTTCTTT.